These 13 T cell receptor beta chains originate from one sample sequenced in a study of metastatic and nonmetastatic thyroid tumors. TCRdb re-analyzed the PCR reads through MiXCR. The data contain about 27,000 clones, approximately 16% of them seen just once; the ten biggest clones take up roughly 6.1%. No treatment had been given to any patient before thyroid surgery. The specimen sequenced was blood. These receptors were taken from a male donor with papillary thyroid cancer or a benign thyroid nodule (not recorded which). Some clones in this sample may be carry-over from other donors' samples.

Only a few counts were recorded for this clone. This sequence may be a read error, since a much larger clone differs from it by one base. The chain employs TRBV7-9 and TRBJ2-4; 7 bases fit TRBD1. CDR3 length: 13 residues. From germline, CDR1 is SEHNR and CDR2 FQNEAQ (reference sequence). For the CDR3, the DNA is TGTGCCAGCGGCTTAGCCCTCACAGGGGAACAGTACTTC. Its translation is CASGLALTGEQYF.

This clone is medium-sized (0.01 to 0.1%) by share. The genes are TRBV28 and TRBJ1-3, with D unresolved. The germline V and J ends were trimmed by 4 bases and 0 bases, with 10 bases remaining between them. Germline CDR1 is MDHEN and CDR2 is SYDVKM. There are 15 residues in the CDR3. CDR3 coding DNA: TGTGCCAGCAGTTCAAGGACGAGCTCTGGAAACACCATATATTTT. Translating gives CASSSRTSSGNTIYF.

In its sample, this clone was seen many times. The sample contains more than one DNA sequence encoding this CDR3. The chain is built from TRBV28 and TRBJ2-7; possible D gene TRBD2, 5 bases. The germline CDR1 and CDR2 sequences are MDHEN and SYDVKM. V shed 3 bases and J shed 0 bases, with 12 bases lying between them. CDR3 length: 15 amino acids. The CDR3 region has the DNA TGTGCCAGCAGTTTTCTAGGGAGCCGCTCCTACGAGCAGTACTTC. It is translated as CASSFLGSRSYEQYF.

At least ten counts were recorded for this clone. The chain recombines TRBV18 with TRBJ2-3; a weak D match, TRBD2 (8 bases). Germline V gene data show CDR1 as KGHSH and CDR2 as LQKENI. The CDR3 is made up of 18 amino acids. Trimming removed 1 base from V and 4 bases from J, with 21 bases in between. The CDR3 region is CASSPRGRGSGTADTQYF. The CDR3 nucleotides are TGTGCCAGCTCACCACGGGGAAGGGGTAGCGGGACAGCAGATACGCAGTATTTT.

This CDR3 is CAWSTGGGQPQHF. DNA of the CDR3: TGTGCCTGGTCAACAGGGGGCGGTCAGCCCCAGCATTTT. This rearrangement joins TRBV30 to TRBJ1-5, with 9 bases matching TRBD1. Germline V gives CDR1 GTSNPN, CDR2 SVGIG (reference sequence). The CDR3 runs 13 residues. V lost 5 bases, J lost 6 bases, and 5 bases stayed unmatched.

This clone was seen many times. J is TRBJ1-3 and V is TRBV18; D uncertain. V shed 2 bases and J shed 6 bases, with 8 bases lying between them. CDR1 KGHSH and CDR2 LQKENI come from the germline V gene. This CDR3 comprises 13 residues. CDR3 DNA sequence: TGTGCCAGCTCACCAGTTGGAGAAAACACCATATATTTT. This codes for CASSPVGENTIYF. The whole variable domain, remainder taken from reference TRBV18 and TRBJ1-3, is NAGVMQNPRHLVRRRGQEARLRCSPMKGHSHVYWYRQLPEEGLKFMVYLQKENIIDESGMPKERFSAEFPKEGPSILRIQQVVRGDSAAYFCASSPVGENTIYFGEGSWLTVV.

This rearrangement joins TRBV12-3 or TRBV12-4 to TRBJ1-2, with D unclear. The CDR3 runs 11 residues. V shed 6 bases and J shed 5 bases, with 7 bases lying between them. The CDR3: CASRGFYGYTF. DNA for the CDR3: TGTGCCAGCAGGGGGTTTTATGGCTACACCTTC.

The rearrangement uses TRBV18 and TRBJ2-7, with D perhaps being TRBD1 or TRBD2 (6 bases each). There are 14 residues in the CDR3. V lost 4 bases and J 2 bases, leaving 12 bases between the germline ends. Per germline, CDR1 KGHSH and CDR2 LQKENI. Here the CDR3 DNA reads TGTGCCAGCTCACGGGGGGCGCAAACCTACGAGCAGTACTTC. It yields the protein CASSRGAQTYEQYF.

The V and J genes are TRBV6-2 or TRBV6-3 and TRBJ1-4; 9 bases are shared with TRBD1. This CDR3 is 17 amino acids long. Per germline, CDR1 MNHEY and CDR2 SVGEGT. J gave up 4 bases and V 2 bases, and 8 bases lay outside the gene matches. The CDR3 DNA sequence: TGTGCCAGCAGTTACGGGACAGGGTCGTCAATTAATGAAAAACTGTTTTTT. Translating gives CASSYGTGSSINEKLFF.

Ten or more counts support this clone. Here the CDR3 reads CASSPGHEQYF. For the CDR3, the DNA is TGTGCCAGCTCACCGGGCCACGAGCAGTACTTC. The V and J genes are TRBV18 and TRBJ2-7; D remains unclear. Deletions cut 3 bases from V and 5 bases from J, with 5 bases between. This CDR3 comprises 11 residues. The V gene's germline CDR1 is KGHSH and CDR2 LQKENI.

This clone was picked up a small number of times. V and J are TRBV20-1 and TRBJ1-1, with TRBD1 identical over 11 bases. The CDR3 sequence is 15 residues long. J lost 0 bases, V lost 5 bases, and 5 bases had no gene match. The germline CDR1 and CDR2 sequences are DFQATT and SNEGSKA (reference sequence). DNA of the CDR3: TGCAGTGCTCGGACAGGGGGCAATTTGAACACTGAAGCTTTCTTT. It codes for CSARTGGNLNTEAFF.

A remark on this clone: Mismatch with germline at one junction end may stem from a read error. The rearrangement uses TRBV20-1 and TRBJ1-1; no firm D call. The CDR3 consists of 12 residues. Germline V gives CDR1 DFQATT, CDR2 SNEGSKA (reference sequence). CDR3 sequence reads: CSSHNWNTESFF. Written as DNA, the CDR3 is TGCAGTTCCCATAACTGGAACACTGAATCTTTCTTT.

In its sample, this clone was seen many times. The rearrangement links TRBV6-1 to TRBJ2-1; no definite D call. Trimming shortened V by 5 bases and J by 5 bases, and 4 bases separated the two germline ends. The CDR3 is 11 amino acids. Looked up from germline, CDR1 is MNHNS and CDR2 is SASEGT. In DNA form, the CDR3 reads TGTGCCAGCAGTTATGACAATGAGCAGTTCTTC. Translating gives CASSYDNEQFF.